The present entry profiles one TCR beta chain with its context. The antigen is not known. Via MiXCR, TCRdb re-called the 5' RACE reads, giving one row per CDR3 protein. The sample records 200,000 to 300,000 distinct CDR3 sequences, over 6.5% being singletons. The data derive from a study of T cells after yellow fever vaccination. Study results and caveats: By day 5 rather than day 15, the secondary response had peaked, though it was weaker. Re-detected after boosting: most primary clones, 96% of CD4 and about 89% of CD8.

The TCR originated in a man aged 30 to 39 who received the YFV17D yellow fever vaccine. The sample was CD4+ T cells sorted from PBMCs, taken on the day of the yellow fever booster vaccination.

The CDR3 is CASSVVLREGRSDTQYF. The CDR3 nucleotides read TGTGCCAGCAGCGTAGTCTTGCGGGAGGGCCGATCAGATACGCAGTATTTT. The rearrangement links TRBV9 to TRBJ2-3, with 9 bases lining up with TRBD2. The CDR3 runs 17 residues. The V gene's germline CDR1 is SGDLS and CDR2 YYNGEE. Trimming at V came to 0 bases and at J to 4 bases, leaving 9 bases not matched to a gene.